This T cell receptor beta chain was recorded in a study of Graves' ophthalmopathy and Graves' hyperthyroidism. The sequenced template was RNA, covering the TCR beta CDR3 region. First-round RT-PCR used HTBI primers; second-round multiplex PCR followed. TCRdb re-derived calls from the multiplex PCR reads in MiXCR, one entry per CDR3 protein. The sample lists 900,000 to 1,200,000 distinct CDR3 sequences; 36% were seen once. The CDR3 runs 13 residues. Trimming stripped 4 bases from V and 9 bases from J, with 15 bases between. Germline CDR1 is LNHNV and CDR2 is YYDKDF (reference sequence). The chain uses TRBV15 and TRBJ1-1; the D is unclear. The sequence came from an adult man with Graves' hyperthyroidism. The sample consisted of peripheral blood or thyroid tissue (not recorded which). CDR3 in amino acids: CATSTRPGVKAFF. The DNA for the CDR3 is TGTGCCACCAGCACTCGACCCGGAGTGAAAGCTTTCTTT.